The 24 T cell receptor beta chains listed next were all sequenced from one sample in a study of T-cell reconstitution after alpha-beta-depleted transplantation in children. The TCRbeta library incorporated unique molecular identifiers. One entry per CDR3 protein, called by TCRdb with MiXCR from the PCR reads. Among under 850,000 distinct CDR3 sequences listed, around 14% were seen once. The source was PBMCs, collected before TCRalphabeta/CD19-depleted stem cell transplant. Receptor source: a girl aged 2-9 years with congenital amegakaryocytic thrombocytopenia, due to receive a stem cell transplant.

This clonotype has more than one count but fewer than ten. The rearrangement links TRBV20-1 to TRBJ2-5; 10 bases are shared with TRBD2. The CDR3 spans 17 residues. The V segment lost 1 base and the J segment 2 bases; nucleotides outside the gene matches: 10. From germline, CDR1 is DFQATT and CDR2 SNEGSKA (reference sequence). For the CDR3, the DNA is TGCAGTGCTAGAGGGGGTCTAGCGGGAGCATTTCAAGAGACCCAGTACTTC. Its translation is CSARGGLAGAFQETQYF.

This clonotype was counted only a few times. The chain combines TRBV10-1 with TRBJ1-1, with a possible D match to TRBD1 (5 bases). V lost 3 bases and J 3 bases, leaving 29 bases between the germline ends. This CDR3 contains 20 residues. Germline CDR1 and CDR2: WNHNN and SYGVQD (reference sequence). The CDR3 loop is CASSDIFTGRFTIGDTEAFF. The CDR3 DNA is TGCGCCAGCAGTGACATTTTCACTGGGCGGTTTACAATAGGGGACACTGAAGCTTTCTTT.

The chain carries TRBV12-3 or TRBV12-4 and TRBJ2-3, with 9 bases that match TRBD1. This CDR3 has 13 residues. Unmatched junction bases numbered 2, after V lost 5 bases and J lost 5 bases. The CDR3 DNA follows: TGTGCCAGCAGTCAGGACAGGGGAGATACGCAGTATTTT. This sequence encodes CASSQDRGDTQYF.

This clonotype was counted ten times or more. V and J are TRBV20-1 and TRBJ2-3; a possible D gene is TRBD2 (6 bases). V dropped 3 bases and J dropped 6 bases, with 22 bases sitting between them. CDR3 length: 16 amino acids. Germline CDR1 and CDR2: DFQATT and SNEGSKA (reference sequence). Here the CDR3 reads CSASVFREAGRDTQYF. Written as DNA, the CDR3 is TGCAGTGCTAGTGTTTTCAGGGAGGCTGGTCGGGATACGCAGTATTTT.

The table lists this clonotype with many counts. The rearrangement uses TRBV10-3 and TRBJ2-6; D is unresolved. V lost 0 bases to trimming and J lost 0 bases, with 12 bases between them. The CDR3 runs 18 residues. Germline loops: CDR1 ENHRY, CDR2 SYGVKD. The CDR3 DNA is TGTGCCATCAGTGAGTCAAGGGTTGCTAGCTCTGGGGCCAACGTCCTGACTTTC. The encoded protein is CAISESRVASSGANVLTF.

The chain is built from TRBV29-1 and TRBJ1-1; D is possibly TRBD1 (5 bases). The germline CDR1 and CDR2 sequences are SQVTM and ANQGSEA. This CDR3 is 11 amino acids long. V lost 0 bases, J lost 11 bases, and 10 bases lay in between. CDR3 DNA sequence: TGCAGCGTTGAAGAGGCAGGGTTTGCTTTCTTT. Amino acid sequence: CSVEEAGFAFF.

This clonotype has more than one count but fewer than ten. V and J are TRBV5-1 and TRBJ2-7; 10 nucleotides line up with TRBD2. This CDR3 comprises 16 residues. V lost 2 bases and J lost 5; bases outside the gene matches: 10. The germline CDR1 and CDR2 sequences are SGHRS and YFSETQ. CDR3 protein: CASSFAPGSGRHEQYF. For the CDR3, the DNA is TGCGCCAGCAGCTTCGCCCCAGGTAGCGGGAGGCACGAGCAGTACTTC.

CDR3 sequence: CASSAPTGGEKLFF. Written as DNA, the CDR3 is TGTGCCAGCAGTGCCCCGACAGGGGGCGAAAAACTGTTTTTT. V usage is TRBV6-1 and J usage is TRBJ1-4, with TRBD1 matching over 10 bases. The germline CDR1 and CDR2 sequences are MNHNS and SASEGT. The CDR3 has 14 residues. V gave up 4 bases and J gave up 8 bases; unmatched junction bases: 4.

This clonotype was found a few times. The chain recombines TRBV12-3 or TRBV12-4 with TRBJ2-5, with 7 positions matching TRBD2. This CDR3 has 15 residues. The V and J ends lost 3 bases and 2 bases, in that order; junction bases with no gene match: 6. The CDR3 DNA is TGTGCCAGCAGTTTTGTGGGAGGGTCACAAGAGACCCAGTACTTC. As protein: CASSFVGGSQETQYF.

This clonotype was seen repeatedly, ten times or more. The chain uses TRBV28 and TRBJ1-5; TRBD1 matches at 9 bases. J lost 6 bases, V lost 5 bases, and 5 bases had no gene match. The V gene's germline CDR1 is MDHEN and CDR2 SYDVKM. The CDR3 spans 14 residues. CDR3 sequence: CASSTGGGGQPQHF. CDR3 DNA: TGTGCCAGCAGTACAGGGGGCGGAGGTCAGCCCCAGCATTTT.

This clonotype was observed a few times. The chain combines TRBV12-3 or TRBV12-4 with TRBJ1-2; weak D call: TRBD1 (5 bases). V was clipped by 7 bases and J by 3 bases, with 15 bases between them. CDR3 length: 14 amino acids. CDR3 nucleotides: TGTGCCAGCACCCCTCGGGGCAGATACTATGGCTACACCTTC. As protein: CASTPRGRYYGYTF.

Only a few counts were recorded for this clonotype. V gene TRBV7-2 combines with J gene TRBJ2-1; D is ambiguous. This CDR3 contains 15 residues. V was shortened by 1 base and J by 5 bases, with 12 bases between the two germline ends. Germline assignment: CDR1 SGHTA and CDR2 FQGNSA. The CDR3 DNA is TGTGCCAGCAGCTTAGTCAAATCCCAGAACAATGAGCAGTTCTTC. This encodes CASSLVKSQNNEQFF.

This clonotype has more than one count but fewer than ten. This chain connects TRBV20-1 to TRBJ1-4; D gene ambiguous. CDR1 DFQATT and CDR2 SNEGSKA come from the germline V gene (reference sequence). The CDR3 is 11 amino acids. The V end was cut by 6 bases, the J end by 7 bases, with 9 bases between. The CDR3 loop reads CSATVGEKLFF. CDR3 coding DNA: TGCAGTGCGACCGTGGGTGAAAAACTGTTTTTT.

This clonotype appeared many times. This sequence joins TRBV6-5 and TRBJ1-2; the D gene is possibly TRBD1 (6 bases). The CDR3 spans 14 residues. Trimming took 6 bases from V and 1 from J, leaving 12 bases between them. In germline, CDR1 is MNHEY, CDR2 SVGAGI. CDR3 protein: CASSRGGGNYGYTF. CDR3 sequence (DNA): TGTGCCAGCAGCCGAGGGGGGGGTAACTATGGCTACACCTTC.

This clonotype was picked up a small number of times. The chain combines TRBV29-1 with TRBJ2-7, with D possibly TRBD1 on 6 matching bases. The germline V and J ends were trimmed by 6 bases and 0 bases, with 15 bases remaining between them. Germline values: CDR1 SQVTM, CDR2 ANQGSEA. This CDR3 has 14 amino acids. CDR3 region: CSVCRDISSYEQYF. The DNA for the CDR3 is TGCAGCGTGTGCCGGGACATTAGCTCCTACGAGCAGTACTTC.

At least ten counts were recorded for this clonotype. This chain joins TRBV29-1 and TRBJ1-2, with 7 bases fitting TRBD1. J was trimmed by 12 bases and V by 6 bases; bases with no gene match: 10. CDR1 and CDR2 from the germline V gene are SQVTM and ANQGSEA. This CDR3 spans 11 amino acids. The DNA for the CDR3 is TGCAGCGTCGGGACAGTTGAAGATCACACCTTC. It is translated as CSVGTVEDHTF.

This clonotype was observed many times. The chain has TRBV29-1 and TRBJ2-3, with D hard to call. The CDR3 consists of 10 residues. Germline V gene lookup returns CDR1 SQVTM and CDR2 ANQGSEA. Trimming stripped 6 bases from V and 6 bases from J, with 7 bases between. Here the CDR3 DNA reads TGCAGCGTGCTCCTGGATACGCAGTATTTT. Amino acids: CSVLLDTQYF.

This clonotype was picked up many times. The chain combines TRBV27 with TRBJ2-6; the D gene could be TRBD1 or TRBD2 (5 bases each). The germline V and J ends were trimmed by 2 bases and 1 base, with 9 bases remaining between them. In germline, CDR1 is MNHEY, CDR2 SMNVEV (reference sequence). The CDR3 sequence is 16 residues long. CDR3 residues: CASSLNEGSGANVLTF. The DNA of the CDR3 is TGTGCCAGCAGTTTAAACGAGGGGTCTGGGGCCAACGTCCTGACTTTC.

The V gene is TRBV18, the J gene TRBJ2-7; TRBD2 matches 7 bases. CDR1 KGHSH and CDR2 LQKENI come from the germline V gene. The CDR3 sequence is 14 residues long. Trimming at V came to 3 bases and at J to 6 bases, leaving 8 bases not matched to a gene. The CDR3 region has the DNA TGTGCCAGCTCACCCCTAGCGGAGCTGAGCGAGCAGTACTTC. Translation: CASSPLAELSEQYF.

Turning to this clonotype: A read error is possible here, since a much larger clone lies one base away. The chain uses TRBV3-1 and TRBJ2-1; D is unresolved. This CDR3 has 14 amino acids. The germline CDR1 and CDR2 sequences are LGHDT and YNNKEL (reference sequence). The chain's CDR3 is CASSQGGPINEPFF. CDR3 coding DNA: TGTGCCAGCAGCCAAGGAGGTCCAATTAATGAGCCGTTCTTC.

This clonotype was counted ten times or more. The CDR3 loop reads CASSLEDAALYTF. The CDR3 nucleotides read TGCGCCAGCAGCTTGGAGGACGCCGCTCTATACACCTTC. The chain combines TRBV5-1 with TRBJ1-2; D not certain. The germline V and J ends were trimmed by 0 bases and 11 bases, with 14 bases remaining between them. The CDR3 consists of 13 residues. The germline gives CDR1 SGHRS, CDR2 YFSETQ.

In this sample, this clonotype turned up a few times. The rearrangement uses TRBV12-3 or TRBV12-4 and TRBJ2-7; 9 bases align to TRBD1. Trimming cost V 6 bases and J 3 bases; bases outside gene matches: 6. The CDR3 contains 14 residues. The DNA for the CDR3 is TGTGCCAGCAGCCAGACAGGGGGTTTCTACGAGCAGTACTTC. Residues: CASSQTGGFYEQYF.

This clonotype was seen repeatedly, ten times or more. The J gene is TRBJ2-1, the V gene TRBV4-1, with D perhaps matching TRBD2 (5 bases). The V end was cut by 1 base, the J end by 7 bases, with 14 bases between. Germline V CDR1 and CDR2: MGHRA, YSYEKL. The CDR3 length is 15 residues. The chain's CDR3 is CASSQVPSQVNEQFF. The CDR3 region has the DNA TGCGCCAGCAGCCAAGTCCCTAGCCAAGTTAATGAGCAGTTCTTC.

This clonotype was seen at least ten times. The genes are TRBV5-1 and TRBJ2-2; D possibly corresponds to TRBD1 (5 bases). Germline CDR1 reads SGHRS; CDR2 reads YFSETQ. This CDR3 region has 17 residues. With 1 base removed from V and 0 bases from J, the gap between germline ends came to 13 bases. This CDR3 is CASSLTPDTSNTGELFF. In nucleotides, the CDR3 is TGCGCCAGCAGCTTGACCCCGGACACCTCGAACACCGGGGAGCTGTTTTTT.